Each of the 29 T cell receptor beta chains below was sequenced from the same sample in a study of shared T cell receptors in the human thymus. Libraries were prepared by immunoSEQ multiplex PCR; TCRdb keeps only in-frame clonotypes and omits some of them. In the table there are 720,000 or so clones, over 75% of which are singletons. These data were likewise used in another study, on human thymus T cells.

Sequencing input: thymocytes. Receptor source: a girl under three years old with a congenital heart defect.

The V and J genes are TRBV4-1 and TRBJ1-1; perhaps TRBD1 as D (5 bases). The germline V gene encodes CDR1 MGHRA and CDR2 YSYEKL. V lost 0 bases, J lost 3 bases, and 17 bases lay in between. The CDR3 is 17 residues long. DNA for the CDR3: TGCGCCAGCAGCCAAGATACGTACAGGACGGTCGACACTGAAGCTTTCTTT. Its protein product is CASSQDTYRTVDTEAFF.

CDR3 nucleotide sequence: TGTGCCATCTTAGCCAGGGTGAACTATGGCTACACCTTC. It specifies CAILARVNYGYTF. V and J are TRBV10-3 and TRBJ1-2; tentative D call: TRBD1 (5 bases). Per the germline V gene, CDR1 is ENHRY and CDR2 is SYGVKD. V lost 8 bases and J lost 2, with 12 bases in between. The CDR3 sequence is 13 residues long.

This chain links TRBV28 with TRBJ2-7; 10 positions agree with TRBD1. Germline lookup yields CDR1 MDHEN and CDR2 SYDVKM. The CDR3 is made up of 15 amino acids. V was pared by 7 bases and J by 5 bases, with 11 bases of the junction left unmatched. DNA for the CDR3: TGTGCCAGCAACCTCCGATGGGACAGGGGCCACGAGCAGTACTTC. Its translation is CASNLRWDRGHEQYF.

The chain has TRBV19 and TRBJ1-1; D ambiguous. There are 13 residues in the CDR3. The germline gives CDR1 LNHDA, CDR2 SQIVND (reference sequence). V lost 2 bases and J 1 base, leaving 5 bases between the germline ends. The DNA of the CDR3 is TGTGCCAGTAGTATAAGGAGGAACACTGAAGCTTTCTTT. It specifies CASSIRRNTEAFF.

The chain combines TRBV19 with TRBJ1-6; weak D call: TRBD1 (5 bases). The CDR3 totals 15 residues. CDR1 LNHDA and CDR2 SQIVND come from the germline V gene (reference sequence). The ends were cut back, 3 bases at V and 7 bases at J, with 13 bases in the middle. In DNA form, the CDR3 reads TGTGCCAGTAGTATTCGCGGGACCTCCAATTCACCCCTCCACTTT. Translated, it gives CASSIRGTSNSPLHF.

This sequence joins TRBV5-6 and TRBJ1-6, with 7 bases aligning to TRBD1. Unmatched junction bases numbered 13, after V lost 4 bases and J lost 0 bases. The CDR3 has 19 residues. Germline values: CDR1 SGHDT, CDR2 YYEEEE. In DNA, the CDR3 is TGTGCCAGCAGCCGGACCATTGAGACAGGGAGCTCCTATAATTCACCCCTCCACTTT. Protein product: CASSRTIETGSSYNSPLHF.

V and J are TRBV2 and TRBJ2-5, with D possibly TRBD1 on 5 matching bases. This CDR3 is 14 amino acids long. CDR1 is SNHLY and CDR2 is FYNNEI in the germline V gene. The ends were cut back, 5 bases at V and 5 bases at J, with 15 bases in the middle. CDR3 in DNA: TGTGCCAGCAGTAATCAGGGCCCGGTGGAGACCCAGTACTTC. This codes for CASSNQGPVETQYF.

This chain connects TRBV28 to TRBJ2-1; D is perhaps TRBD2 (7 bases). Looked up from germline, CDR1 is MDHEN and CDR2 is SYDVKM. The CDR3 extends over 15 amino acids. Trimming stripped 2 bases from V and 3 bases from J, with 11 bases between. The CDR3 sequence: CASSLGGGNYNEQFF. The DNA for the CDR3 is TGTGCCAGCAGTTTAGGGGGGGGCAACTACAATGAGCAGTTCTTC.

The chain couples TRBV7-6 to TRBJ2-6; a weak D match, TRBD2 (6 bases). This CDR3 comprises 18 residues. The germline V and J ends were trimmed by 3 bases and 1 base, with 16 bases remaining between them. The germline CDR1 and CDR2 sequences are SGHVS and FNYEAQ. The CDR3 spells CASSLYGTSTSGANVLTF. CDR3 nucleotides: TGTGCCAGCAGCTTGTACGGGACTTCCACTTCTGGGGCCAACGTCCTGACTTTC.

This chain joins TRBV7-8 and TRBJ1-1; TRBD1 matches 11 bases. Trimming cost V 0 bases and J 7 bases; bases outside gene matches: 7. CDR3 length: 16 residues. The germline V gene has CDR1 SGHVS and CDR2 FQNEAQ. The CDR3, as DNA: TGTGCCAGCAGCTTAGCCCTAGGGGACAGGGGGGTTGAAGCTTTCTTT. Its translation: CASSLALGDRGVEAFF.

The CDR3 sequence is CASSPLVFKTDPLGYTF. For the CDR3, the DNA is TGTGCCAGCTCACCACTAGTATTCAAGACAGACCCCTTAGGCTACACCTTC. The chain has TRBV18 and TRBJ1-2, with TRBD1 as a possible D gene (5 bases). V gave up 1 base and J gave up 8 bases, with 23 bases separating them. The CDR3 runs to 17 residues. Germline V lookup: CDR1 KGHSH, CDR2 LQKENI. Full variable domain (remainder filled in from reference TRBV18 and TRBJ1-2): NAGVMQNPRHLVRRRGQEARLRCSPMKGHSHVYWYRQLPEEGLKFMVYLQKENIIDESGMPKERFSAEFPKEGPSILRIQQVVRGDSAAYFCASSPLVFKTDPLGYTFGSGTRLTVV.

The chain has TRBV4-2 and TRBJ2-3, with unresolved D. The CDR3 loop spans 13 amino acids. Germline V gene sequence: CDR1 LGHNA, CDR2 YNFKEQ. V shed 0 bases and J shed 4 bases, with 5 bases lying between them. This chain's CDR3 is CASSQDLADTQYF. The CDR3 region has the DNA TGTGCCAGCAGCCAAGATCTCGCAGATACGCAGTATTTT.

This clone was observed a few times. V usage is TRBV19 and J usage is TRBJ1-6; the D gene is possibly TRBD1 (5 bases). Germline V gives CDR1 LNHDA, CDR2 SQIVND (reference sequence). Trimming took 2 bases from V and 1 from J, leaving 15 bases between them. The CDR3 extends over 18 amino acids. The DNA for the CDR3 is TGTGCCAGTAGTATAATAGGGCCCCGGGGGTCCTATAATTCACCCCTCCACTTT. Encoded protein: CASSIIGPRGSYNSPLHF.

The chain uses TRBV4-1 and TRBJ2-3; D is ambiguous. V was pared by 4 bases and J by 2 bases, with 16 bases between. CDR3 length: 16 residues. From germline, CDR1 is MGHRA and CDR2 YSYEKL. The CDR3 loop reads CASSPPWPLDTDTQYF. The CDR3 bases are TGCGCCAGCAGCCCCCCGTGGCCCCTCGACACAGATACGCAGTATTTT.

V gene TRBV6-5 combines with J gene TRBJ1-2; D ambiguous. Germline CDR1 MNHEY, CDR2 SVGAGI. With 2 bases removed from V and 0 bases from J, the gap between germline ends came to 13 bases. The CDR3 runs 16 residues. The CDR3 DNA follows: TGTGCCAGCAGTTACCGTAGGGAGGACTCTAACTATGGCTACACCTTC. The encoded protein is CASSYRREDSNYGYTF.

The chain joins TRBV4-3 to TRBJ1-2; 8 nucleotides agree with TRBD1. Trimming took 4 bases from V and 6 from J; bases not matched to a gene: 22. CDR3 length equals 19 residues. Germline V gives CDR1 LGHNA, CDR2 YSLEER. The CDR3 loop reads CASSPKIPRGQGSKDGYTF. The CDR3 DNA sequence: TGCGCCAGCAGCCCAAAAATCCCCAGGGGGCAGGGCTCCAAAGATGGCTACACCTTC.

This sequence joins TRBV9 and TRBJ2-1; perhaps TRBD1 as D (6 bases). Germline CDR1 reads SGDLS; CDR2 reads YYNGEE. CDR3 length equals 17 residues. Trimming removed 4 bases from V and 0 bases from J, with 17 bases in between. CDR3 protein: CASSLTRDTPSYNEQFF. CDR3 in DNA: TGTGCCAGCAGCTTGACCCGGGACACCCCCTCCTACAATGAGCAGTTCTTC.

The chain couples TRBV19 to TRBJ2-7; no reliable D call. Trimming stripped 0 bases from V and 4 bases from J, with 25 bases between. The CDR3 covers 19 residues. In germline, CDR1 is LNHDA, CDR2 SQIVND (reference sequence). The CDR3 region is CASSIDLSVPRRRNYEQYF. DNA for the CDR3: TGTGCCAGTAGTATAGATCTATCGGTGCCACGCCGGCGGAATTACGAGCAGTACTTC.

The V and J genes are TRBV7-6 and TRBJ1-1; no reliable D call. Trimming removed 3 bases at V and 8 bases at J, with 19 bases between. Germline assignment: CDR1 SGHVS and CDR2 FNYEAQ. This CDR3 has 15 residues. CDR3: CASSLGEEGSTEAFF. DNA for the CDR3: TGTGCCAGCAGCTTGGGTGAGGAGGGTTCGACGGAAGCTTTCTTT.

In nucleotides, the CDR3 is TGTGCCAGCAGTGCACAGGTCCCGGGAAACACCATATATTTT. This sequence encodes CASSAQVPGNTIYF. The chain combines TRBV6-5 with TRBJ1-3; D may be TRBD1 (5 bases). Germline assignment: CDR1 MNHEY and CDR2 SVGAGI. CDR3 length: 14 amino acids. V was shortened by 5 bases and J by 4 bases, with 12 bases between the two germline ends.

This sequence joins TRBV5-1 and TRBJ1-6; D is uncertain. V shed 4 bases and J shed 9 bases, with 8 bases lying between them. This CDR3 comprises 12 residues. Germline CDR1 SGHRS, CDR2 YFSETQ. The CDR3: CASSQPGSPLHF. CDR3 nucleotides: TGCGCCAGCAGCCAACCAGGTTCACCCCTCCACTTT. Using reference TRBV5-1 and TRBJ1-6 for the parts outside the CDR3, the full variable domain is KAGVTQTPRYLIKTRGQQVTLSCSPISGHRSVSWYQQTPGQGLQFLFEYFSETQRNKGNFPGRFSGRQFSNSRSEMNVSTLELGDSALYLCASSQPGSPLHFGNGTRLTVT.

This chain uses TRBV7-3 with TRBJ1-6; the D is unclear. This CDR3 is 17 amino acids long. The germline gives CDR1 SGHTA, CDR2 FQGTGA. Trimming stripped 6 bases from V and 0 bases from J, with 15 bases between. The CDR3 DNA follows: TGTGCCAGCAGTTTTGGGCCGGCTAACTCCTATAATTCACCCCTCCACTTT. As protein: CASSFGPANSYNSPLHF.

V and J are TRBV29-1 and TRBJ2-1; the D gene is possibly TRBD2 (6 bases). V was shortened by 7 bases and J by 3 bases, with 13 bases between the two germline ends. Germline V gives CDR1 SQVTM, CDR2 ANQGSEA. The CDR3 consists of 13 residues. DNA for the CDR3: TGCAGCGCCTTCGGGGGAAACTACAATGAGCAGTTCTTC. Amino acids: CSAFGGNYNEQFF.

In this sample, this clone turned up a few times. The V gene is TRBV6-5, the J gene TRBJ1-2; D is unresolved. V was pared by 6 bases and J by 4 bases, with 18 bases between. The germline gives CDR1 MNHEY, CDR2 SVGAGI. The CDR3 length is 15 residues. CDR3 sequence reads: CASRHLTLSGYGYTF. The DNA for the CDR3 is TGTGCCAGCAGGCACCTGACCTTGTCGGGCTATGGCTACACCTTC.

The chain recombines TRBV7-2 with TRBJ2-3; 10 bases line up with TRBD2. The CDR3 consists of 19 residues. CDR1 is SGHTA and CDR2 is FQGNSA in the germline V gene. J lost 3 bases, V lost 3 bases, and 15 bases had no gene match. DNA of the CDR3: TGTGCCAGCAGCTTCCTGGTACGGAGCGGGGGGGTGTGTACAGATACGCAGTATTTT. Translation: CASSFLVRSGGVCTDTQYF. The full variable domain, completed using reference TRBV7-2 and TRBJ2-3, is GAGVSQSPSNKVTEKGKDVELRCDPISGHTALYWYRQSLGQGLEFLIYFQGNSAPDKSGLPSDRFSAERTGGSVSTLTIQRTQQEDSAVYLCASSFLVRSGGVCTDTQYFGPGTRLTVL.

CDR3: CASSQATRETVGDVDGYTF. The CDR3, as DNA: TGCGCCAGCAGCCAAGCCACCAGAGAGACAGTTGGGGATGTAGATGGCTACACCTTC. This rearrangement joins TRBV4-3 to TRBJ1-2, with D possibly TRBD1 on 5 matching bases. Trimming pared 1 base from V and 6 bases from J, leaving 27 bases between. Germline V gene lookup returns CDR1 LGHNA and CDR2 YSLEER. The CDR3 sequence is 19 residues long.

The CDR3 spells CASSYSMVGAEQYF. In nucleotides, the CDR3 is TGTGCCAGCAGTTACTCGATGGTTGGGGCCGAGCAGTACTTC. This rearrangement joins TRBV6-5 to TRBJ2-7, with D perhaps matching TRBD1 (5 bases). Between the trimmed V and J ends, which lost 0 bases and 6 bases, there was a span of 12 bases. The CDR3 sequence is 14 residues long. Germline values: CDR1 MNHEY, CDR2 SVGAGI.

The chain has TRBV7-8 and TRBJ1-2; the D gene is possibly TRBD1 (6 bases). The germline gives CDR1 SGHVS, CDR2 FQNEAQ. The length of the CDR3 is 17 residues. Trimming left V 5 bases short and J 4 bases short, with 23 bases between. DNA of the CDR3: TGTGCCAGCAGCATGAGGGACACCCACCAGGGAGTCTATGGCTACACCTTC. It is translated as CASSMRDTHQGVYGYTF.

The V and J genes are TRBV12-5 and TRBJ1-1; a possible D gene is TRBD1 (5 bases). V was trimmed by 4 bases and J by 3 bases, leaving 18 bases between them. The CDR3 extends over 16 amino acids. Germline V gene sequence: CDR1 LGHNT, CDR2 FRNRAP. CDR3 amino acids: CASGWSGTEEDTEAFF. The CDR3 DNA is TGTGCTAGTGGTTGGAGCGGGACGGAAGAGGACACTGAAGCTTTCTTT.